This TCR beta chain was identified in a study of human T cells and chemical hapten exposure. Whole-study findings and limits: Higher patch test scores went with higher counts of PT1 expanded TCRs. Compared to controls, expanded TCRs made significantly more large clusters of similar CDR3s.

MiXCR was run by TCRdb on the RACE reads, yielding one entry per CDR3 protein. Counted here are just over 80,000 distinct CDR3 sequences, about 10% occurring once; the ten biggest clones make up approximately 4.4%. Time point noted: patch test 1, 2 weeks after DPC sensitization. Sample treatment: therapeutic diphenylcyclopropenone sensitization with weekly scalp DPC. Total RNA was isolated from whole blood that had not been fractionated. Ten or more counts support this clonotype. Its antigen is not identified. After removal of 1 base from V and 2 bases from J, the junction contained 6 bases not matched to a gene. The CDR3 is made up of 15 amino acids. Germline V gene data show CDR1 as DFQATT and CDR2 as SNEGSKA (reference sequence).

The sample in question was whole blood, obtained in connection with sensitization to the hapten diphenylcyclopropenone (DPC). The TCR was taken from a woman aged 50 to 65 with alopecia areata. Some clones in this sample may be carry-over from other donors' samples. The gene calls are TRBV20-1 and TRBJ1-2; 8 bases match TRBD1. CDR3 coding DNA: TGCAGTGCTAGAGGATTCAGGGGGCGCAACTATGGCTACACCTTC. Translation: CSARGFRGRNYGYTF.